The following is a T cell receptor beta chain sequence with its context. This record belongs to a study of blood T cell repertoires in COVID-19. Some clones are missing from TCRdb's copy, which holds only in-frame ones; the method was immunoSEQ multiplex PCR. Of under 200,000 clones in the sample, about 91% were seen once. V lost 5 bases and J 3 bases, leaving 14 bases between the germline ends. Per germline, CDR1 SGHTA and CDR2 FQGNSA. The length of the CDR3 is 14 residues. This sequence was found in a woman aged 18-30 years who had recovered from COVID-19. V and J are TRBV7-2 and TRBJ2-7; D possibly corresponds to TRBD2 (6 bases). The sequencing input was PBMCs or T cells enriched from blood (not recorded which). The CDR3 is CASSAQEDYYEQYF. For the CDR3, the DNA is TGTGCCAGCAGCGCCCAGGAGGACTACTACGAGCAGTACTTC.